Below are 13 T cell receptor beta chains sequenced from a single sample in a study of early T cells in non-severe SARS-CoV-2 infection. TCRdb redid the calling of the 5' RACE reads with MiXCR, one entry per CDR3 protein. Of tens of thousands of distinct CDR3 sequences in the sample, over 5% were seen once. The sequenced material came from whole blood. The source of these receptors is an adult who was a healthcare worker with PCR-confirmed SARS-CoV-2 infection or an uninfected control (not recorded which).

This clonotype was picked up a small number of times. V is TRBV20-1 and J is TRBJ1-1, with 8 bases fitting TRBD1. This CDR3 comprises 14 residues. Per the germline V gene, CDR1 is DFQATT and CDR2 is SNEGSKA (reference sequence). J gave up 3 bases and V 0 bases, and 3 bases lay outside the gene matches. The DNA of the CDR3 is TGCAGTGCTAGAGAGCAGGGGGCTTACACTGAAGCTTTCTTT. Protein sequence: CSAREQGAYTEAFF.

The genes are TRBV27 and TRBJ1-1; unclear D gene. The germline gives CDR1 MNHEY, CDR2 SMNVEV (reference sequence). The germline V and J ends were trimmed by 4 bases and 1 base, with 10 bases remaining between them. CDR3 length: 14 amino acids. The CDR3 DNA sequence: TGTGCCAGCAGTTCCTGGGCGGCGAACACTGAAGCTTTCTTT. It is translated as CASSSWAANTEAFF.

This clonotype was seen at least ten times. The J gene is TRBJ2-5, the V gene TRBV6-1, with D maybe TRBD2 (6 bases). Trimming removed 7 bases at V and 3 bases at J, with 15 bases between. CDR1 and CDR2 (germline): MNHNS, SASEGT. The CDR3 sequence is 14 residues long. In DNA form, the CDR3 reads TGTGCCAGCATCAAAATAGCGGAGAAAGAGACCCAGTACTTC. Its protein is CASIKIAEKETQYF.

This clonotype was counted many times. The chain is built from TRBV7-2 and TRBJ2-1; tentative D call: TRBD2 (5 bases). The CDR3 length is 16 residues. V was trimmed by 0 bases and J by 7 bases, leaving 16 bases between them. Germline V CDR1 and CDR2: SGHTA, FQGNSA. In DNA form, the CDR3 reads TGTGCCAGCAGCTTAGCGCAAACCACCGGGGATAATGAGCAGTTCTTC. Translation: CASSLAQTTGDNEQFF.

This clonotype was counted between two and nine times. This chain connects TRBV6-5 to TRBJ2-7; the match to TRBD2 covers 8 bases. Germline trimming cut 6 bases from V and 2 bases from J; bases unmatched to any gene: 9. Looked up from germline, CDR1 is MNHEY and CDR2 is SVGAGI. This CDR3 region has 15 residues. The CDR3 region has the DNA TGTGCCAGCAGGCGGACCGGGACTAGTGCCTACGAGCAGTACTTC. Translation gives CASRRTGTSAYEQYF.

This clonotype was counted between two and nine times. CDR3 region: CSASGGEVYTEAFF. DNA for the CDR3: TGCAGTGCTAGCGGAGGGGAAGTGTACACTGAAGCTTTCTTT. The chain combines TRBV20-1 with TRBJ1-1; tentatively, D is TRBD1 (5 bases). Germline assignment: CDR1 DFQATT and CDR2 SNEGSKA (reference sequence). Deletions cut 3 bases from V and 3 bases from J, with 14 bases between. This CDR3 has 14 residues.

This clonotype occurred a few times. The J gene is TRBJ2-3, the V gene TRBV20-1; D is perhaps TRBD2 (7 bases). Germline lookup yields CDR1 DFQATT and CDR2 SNEGSKA (reference sequence). The CDR3 totals 14 residues. With 3 bases removed from V and 6 bases from J, the gap between germline ends came to 16 bases. In DNA, the CDR3 is TGCAGTGCTAGTGGGGGGGGCAACCGCGATACGCAGTATTTT. This translates into CSASGGGNRDTQYF.

This clonotype was detected once. This may be a read error, as it is one base from a much larger clone. The chain employs TRBV12-3 or TRBV12-4 and TRBJ1-2; the match to TRBD1 covers 8 bases. This CDR3 has 15 residues. The CDR3 DNA sequence: TGTGCCAGCAGCGCCGGGGACAGGCCCTTCTATGGCCACACCTTC. Amino acid sequence: CASSAGDRPFYGHTF.

As to this clonotype: A much more abundant neighbour one base away suggests this may be a read error. V is TRBV5-8 and J is TRBJ2-2, with D perhaps matching TRBD2 (6 bases). This CDR3 comprises 14 residues. The germline gives CDR1 SGHTS, CDR2 YDEGEE. As DNA, the CDR3 is TGTGCCAGCACCGGGACTTTGAACACCGGGGAGCTGTCTTTT. Translating it yields CASTGTLNTGELSF.

A few counts support this clonotype. J is TRBJ2-1 and V is TRBV28; tentative D call: TRBD2 (5 bases). The CDR3 covers 14 residues. Germline values: CDR1 MDHEN, CDR2 SYDVKM. Trimming removed 4 bases from V and 1 base from J, with 8 bases in between. In DNA, the CDR3 is TGTGCCAGCAGTTCGGGAATATCCTACAATGAGCAGTTCTTC. This encodes CASSSGISYNEQFF.

This clonotype was seen ten or more times. The CDR3 nucleotides are TGTGCCAGCAGTTTCACTAGCGGGCGCAACGAGCAGTACTTC. It codes for CASSFTSGRNEQYF. This chain uses TRBV12-3 or TRBV12-4 with TRBJ2-7; 9 bases match TRBD2. V lost 3 bases to trimming and J lost 5 bases; unmatched junction nucleotides: 5. The CDR3 has 14 residues.

This clonotype has at least ten counts. The chain is built from TRBV7-9 and TRBJ1-4; D not resolved. V was cut by 6 bases and J by 4 bases, with 6 bases left in between. The CDR3 loop spans 12 amino acids. From germline, CDR1 is SEHNR and CDR2 FQNEAQ (reference sequence). CDR3 in amino acids: CASSGSNEKLFF. For the CDR3, the DNA is TGTGCCAGCAGTGGCAGTAATGAAAAACTGTTTTTT.

This clonotype was seen only a few times. This chain joins TRBV6-1 and TRBJ2-5, with D unresolved. Germline lookup yields CDR1 MNHNS and CDR2 SASEGT. CDR3 length equals 13 residues. V was clipped by 8 bases and J by 2 bases, with 12 bases between them. Written as DNA, the CDR3 is TGTGCCAGCCTTGTACAGCCACAAGAGACCCAGTACTTC. Its translation is CASLVQPQETQYF.